These 7 T cell receptor beta chains were sequenced from one sample in a study of blood T cell repertoires in COVID-19. Method: immunoSEQ multiplex PCR; TCRdb's copy keeps in-frame clones and lacks some. The repertoire holds around 260,000 clones, with more than 75% as singletons. Source material: peripheral blood. All receptors come from a woman in her fifties or sixties with COVID-19, enrolled during active disease.

This rearrangement joins TRBV2 to TRBJ2-1; 10 bases line up with TRBD2. CDR1 SNHLY and CDR2 FYNNEI come from the germline V gene. Losses at the gene ends were 0 bases for V and 0 bases for J; bases not matched to a gene: 14. This CDR3 has 21 amino acids. The CDR3 sequence: CASSEARGGLAGVRSYNEQFF. The CDR3, as DNA: TGTGCCAGCAGTGAAGCGCGGGGGGGTCTAGCGGGAGTCCGCTCCTACAATGAGCAGTTCTTC.

The rearrangement links TRBV21-1 to TRBJ2-7; no DNA check was done on the table's D call, TRBD1. TRBV21-1 is noted as a pseudogene. The CDR3 has 16 amino acids. The CDR3 protein is CASSSGVGTGCGEQYF. The CDR3 DNA sequence: TGTGCCAGCAGCAGTGGGGTCGGGACAGGGTGCGGCGAGCAGTACTTC.

This clone has more than one count but fewer than ten. The V call is TRBV6-6, the J call TRBJ1-4; 7 nucleotides agree with TRBD1. After removal of 2 bases from V and 6 bases from J, the junction contained 3 bases not matched to a gene. Germline V CDR1 and CDR2: MNHNY, SVGAGI (reference sequence). This CDR3 is built from 14 residues. The CDR3 reads CASSYGTADEKLFF. For the CDR3, the DNA is TGTGCCAGCAGTTACGGGACAGCTGATGAAAAACTGTTTTTT.

The chain recombines TRBV5-1 with TRBJ2-7; the D gene is possibly TRBD1 (5 bases). The V gene lost 0 bases and the J gene lost 3 bases, with 7 bases spanning the gap. Germline-derived CDR1 and CDR2 are SGHRS and YFSETQ. The CDR3 sequence is 13 residues long. The CDR3, as DNA: TGCGCCAGCAGCTTGGCCACAGGCTACGAGCAGTACTTC. Its protein product is CASSLATGYEQYF.

CDR3 loop: CASSPGLAGGLETQYF. The CDR3 DNA reads as TGTGCCAGCAGTCCTGGACTAGCGGGAGGGCTGGAGACCCAGTACTTC. The chain recombines TRBV28 with TRBJ2-5, with TRBD2 identical over 15 bases. CDR1 MDHEN and CDR2 SYDVKM come from the germline V gene. Unmatched junction bases numbered 6, after V lost 5 bases and J lost 5 bases. The CDR3 contains 16 residues. Using reference TRBV28 and TRBJ2-5 for the parts outside the CDR3, the full variable domain is DVKVTQSSRYLVKRTGEKVFLECVQDMDHENMFWYRQDPGLGLRLIYFSYDVKMKEKGDIPEGYSVSREKKERFSLILESASTNQTSMYLCASSPGLAGGLETQYFGPGTRLLVL.

The genes are TRBV11-1 and TRBJ2-1, with 7 bases lining up with TRBD2. The CDR3 is made up of 14 amino acids. Germline-derived CDR1 and CDR2 are SGHAT and FQDESV (reference sequence). After removal of 5 bases from V and 12 bases from J, the junction contained 13 bases not matched to a gene. CDR3 amino acids: CASSPRSSPGGQFF. CDR3 DNA: TGTGCCAGCAGCCCCCGATCTTCCCCGGGAGGGCAGTTCTTC.

The chain carries TRBV9 and TRBJ1-2; no firm D call. This CDR3 has 16 amino acids. The germline V gene encodes CDR1 SGDLS and CDR2 YYNGEE. V was pared by 4 bases and J by 4 bases, with 20 bases between. The CDR3 loop reads CASSPSGDGLSYGYTF. DNA of the CDR3: TGTGCCAGCAGCCCTTCGGGAGACGGACTATCCTATGGCTACACCTTC.